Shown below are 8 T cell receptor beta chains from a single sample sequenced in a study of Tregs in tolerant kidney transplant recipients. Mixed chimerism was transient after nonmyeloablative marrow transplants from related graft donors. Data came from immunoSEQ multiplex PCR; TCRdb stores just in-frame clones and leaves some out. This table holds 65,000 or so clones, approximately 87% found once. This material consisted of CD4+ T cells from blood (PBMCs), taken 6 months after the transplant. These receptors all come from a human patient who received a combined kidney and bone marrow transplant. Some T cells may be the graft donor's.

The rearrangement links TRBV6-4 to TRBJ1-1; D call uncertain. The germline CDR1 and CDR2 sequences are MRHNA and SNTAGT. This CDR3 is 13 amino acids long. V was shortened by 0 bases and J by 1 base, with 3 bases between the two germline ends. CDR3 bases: TGTGCCAGCAGTGACTCGAGGAACACTGAAGCTTTCTTT. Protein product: CASSDSRNTEAFF.

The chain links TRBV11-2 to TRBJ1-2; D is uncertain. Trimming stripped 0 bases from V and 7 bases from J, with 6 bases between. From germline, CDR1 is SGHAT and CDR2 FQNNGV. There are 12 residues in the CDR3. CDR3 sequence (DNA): TGTGCCAGCAGCTTAGACAGCGGTGGCTACACCTTC. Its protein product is CASSLDSGGYTF.

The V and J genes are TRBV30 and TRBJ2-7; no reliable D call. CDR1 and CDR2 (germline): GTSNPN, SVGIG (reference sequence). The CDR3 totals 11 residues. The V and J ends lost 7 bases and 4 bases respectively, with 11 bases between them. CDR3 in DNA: TGTGCCTTTTCCCCGCTATACGAGCAGTACTTC. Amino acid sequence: CAFSPLYEQYF.

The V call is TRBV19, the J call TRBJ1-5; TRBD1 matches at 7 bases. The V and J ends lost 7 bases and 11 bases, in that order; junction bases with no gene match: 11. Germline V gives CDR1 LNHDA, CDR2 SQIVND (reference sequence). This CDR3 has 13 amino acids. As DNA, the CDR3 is TGTGCCAGTAATGTGAGACAGGGAGGTGCCCAGCATTTT. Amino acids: CASNVRQGGAQHF.

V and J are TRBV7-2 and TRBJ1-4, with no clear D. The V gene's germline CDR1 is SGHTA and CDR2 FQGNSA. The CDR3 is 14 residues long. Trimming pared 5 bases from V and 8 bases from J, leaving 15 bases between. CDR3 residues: CASSPGRFGEKLFF. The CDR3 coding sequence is TGTGCCAGCAGCCCCGGGAGATTTGGGGAAAAACTGTTTTTT.

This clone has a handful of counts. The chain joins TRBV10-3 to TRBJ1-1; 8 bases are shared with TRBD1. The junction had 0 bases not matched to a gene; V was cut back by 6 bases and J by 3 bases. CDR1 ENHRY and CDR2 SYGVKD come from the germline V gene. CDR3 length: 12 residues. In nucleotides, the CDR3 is TGTGCCATCAGGGACAGGGACACTGAAGCTTTCTTT. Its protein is CAIRDRDTEAFF.

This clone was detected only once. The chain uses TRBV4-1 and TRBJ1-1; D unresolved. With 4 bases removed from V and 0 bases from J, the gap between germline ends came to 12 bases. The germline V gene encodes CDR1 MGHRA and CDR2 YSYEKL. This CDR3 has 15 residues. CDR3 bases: TGCGCCAGCAGCCGACTAGGCATTATGAACACTGAAGCTTTCTTT. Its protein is CASSRLGIMNTEAFF.

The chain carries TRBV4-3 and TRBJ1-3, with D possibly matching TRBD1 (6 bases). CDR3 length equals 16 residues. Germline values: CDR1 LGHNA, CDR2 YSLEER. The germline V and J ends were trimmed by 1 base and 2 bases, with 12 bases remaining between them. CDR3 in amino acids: CASSQGKQGPGNTIYF. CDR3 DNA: TGCGCCAGCAGCCAAGGGAAACAGGGTCCTGGAAACACCATATATTTT.